The sample holds one count of the clone carrying this TCR beta chain. These data belong to a study of CD8 T cells in Susac syndrome. Random hexamers were used to reverse transcribe an amount of about 0.5 to 1 ug RNA. TCR beta CDR3 was amplified by immunoSEQ multiplex PCR. This amplification extended across 54 Vbeta and 13 Jbeta segments. MiXCR, applied by TCRdb to the immunoSEQ multiplex PCR reads, yields one record per CDR3 protein. The sample shows hundreds of thousands of distinct CDR3 sequences, 95% of them seen only once. The V end was cut by 3 bases, the J end by 5 bases, with 14 bases between. The CDR3 length is 14 residues. Germline assignment: CDR1 DFQATT and CDR2 SNEGSKA (reference sequence).

This TCR derives from a human donor with multiple sclerosis. The rearrangement uses TRBV20-1 and TRBJ2-1; D assignment may be TRBD1 or TRBD2 (5 bases each). The sequenced sample consisted of CD4+ T cells from PBMCs. CDR3 coding DNA: TGCAGTGCTAGGGTGGTGGGGGTGGACAATGAGCAGTTCTTC. This encodes CSARVVGVDNEQFF.